These 18 T cell receptor beta chains came from one sample sequenced in a study of blood T cells in healthy people across ages (dated by TCRdb to 2013 to 2016). Library preparation was by 5' RACE. Instrument on record: Illumina HiSeq 2500. A second PCR of about 7 to 12 cycles was run with a J-beta primer mix and a sample-barcoded 5' primer. TCRdb handled the public reads itself, with Q25 trimming in fastp and clone calling in MiXCR, and kept productive beta chains. Identical CDR3 protein sequences are pooled into one entry, listed with their most common genes and DNA. This sample lists about 680,000 distinct CDR3 sequences; around half were detected once. The ten largest clonotypes hold 25% to 35% of the sample. Sequencing was carried out using blood. The receptors derive from a woman in her sixties in good health.

Details on this clonotype: Compared with germline, one end of the junction differs, possibly owing to a read error. The chain couples TRBV20-1 to TRBJ2-5; 8 nucleotides match TRBD2. The CDR3 is 14 amino acids. The germline CDR1 and CDR2 sequences are DFQATT and SNEGSKA (reference sequence). The CDR3 region is CSATKGLGQESQYF. CDR3 DNA sequence: TGCAGTGCTACTAAGGGACTAGGACAAGAGTCCCAGTACTTC.

This clonotype was recorded once. J is TRBJ2-5 and V is TRBV5-1, with a weak D call TRBD1 (5 bases). V lost 0 bases to trimming and J lost 4 bases, with 16 bases between them. From germline, CDR1 is SGHRS and CDR2 YFSETQ. The CDR3 covers 16 residues. The CDR3 DNA is TGCGCCAGCAGCTTGGCCGGACAAAGGGGTTTAGAGACCCAGTACTTC. It translates to CASSLAGQRGLETQYF.

The genes are TRBV7-9 and TRBJ2-2; 7 nucleotides line up with TRBD1. Germline CDR1 and CDR2: SEHNR and FQNEAQ (reference sequence). The V gene end was trimmed by 5 bases and the J gene end by 6 bases; junction bases not matched to a gene: 6. CDR3 length: 14 amino acids. The CDR3 bases are TGTGCCAGCAGCACAGGGGTGGATCCCGGGGAGCTGTTTTTT. Its protein product is CASSTGVDPGELFF.

The chain carries TRBV27 and TRBJ2-7; tentative D call: TRBD2 (5 bases). CDR1 and CDR2 (germline): MNHEY, SMNVEV (reference sequence). The CDR3 consists of 15 residues. V was shortened by 0 bases and J by 3 bases, with 12 bases between the two germline ends. The CDR3 here is CASSLSGRTGYEQYF. CDR3 sequence (DNA): TGTGCCAGCAGTTTATCGGGTCGGACTGGCTACGAGCAGTACTTC.

In this sample, this clonotype turned up once. V usage is TRBV4-2 and J usage is TRBJ1-3; 8 positions agree with TRBD1. Germline CDR1 is LGHNA and CDR2 is YNFKEQ. The CDR3 has 15 amino acids. V trimming: 1 base; J trimming: 4 bases; junction bases outside the gene matches: 3. This CDR3 is CASSQVGQGGNTIYF. The CDR3 DNA sequence: TGTGCCAGCAGCCAAGTAGGACAGGGAGGAAACACCATATATTTT.

This clonotype was counted between two and nine times. The chain recombines TRBV18 with TRBJ2-1; D not certain. Trimming shortened V by 1 base and J by 0 bases, and 10 bases separated the two germline ends. The CDR3 totals 16 residues. Germline loops: CDR1 KGHSH, CDR2 LQKENI. CDR3 sequence (DNA): TGTGCCAGCTCACCACAGACTTCCAGCTCCTACAATGAGCAGTTCTTC. Protein product: CASSPQTSSSYNEQFF. Combining the CDR3 with reference TRBV18 and TRBJ2-1 gives the whole variable domain NAGVMQNPRHLVRRRGQEARLRCSPMKGHSHVYWYRQLPEEGLKFMVYLQKENIIDESGMPKERFSAEFPKEGPSILRIQQVVRGDSAAYFCASSPQTSSSYNEQFFGPGTRLTVL.

Points on this clonotype: A much larger clone lies a single base off, so this may be a read error. This chain uses TRBV15 with TRBJ2-5; no clear D gene. Trimming cost V 0 bases and J 5 bases, with 1 base left between them. This CDR3 is 11 amino acids long. Germline CDR1 is LNHNV and CDR2 is YYDKDF (reference sequence). DNA for the CDR3: TGTGCCACCAGCAGAGATGAGACCCAGTACTTC. Translating it yields CATSRDETQYF.

This clonotype was recorded once. The chain employs TRBV5-1 and TRBJ2-5; TRBD1 matches 7 bases. The V and J ends lost 3 bases and 1 base, in that order; junction bases with no gene match: 9. The germline V gene encodes CDR1 SGHRS and CDR2 YFSETQ. This CDR3 has 16 residues. The CDR3 bases are TGCGCCAGCAGCTCTATTTCAGGGGGACCCCAAGAGACCCAGTACTTC. This translates into CASSSISGGPQETQYF.

The genes are TRBV15 and TRBJ2-4, with a weak D call TRBD1 (5 bases). The DNA end favors TRBJ2-5, so the J call may be wrong. Germline lookup yields CDR1 LNHNV and CDR2 YYDKDF (reference sequence). The CDR3 loop spans 13 amino acids. Here the CDR3 DNA reads TGTGCCACCCAGGACAAGGGTGAAGAGACCCAGTACTTC. It specifies CATQDKGEETQYF.

The chain couples TRBV27 to TRBJ1-1; no firm D call. The V gene lost 0 bases and the J gene lost 4 bases, with 12 bases spanning the gap. CDR3 size: 15 residues. Germline V gene lookup returns CDR1 MNHEY and CDR2 SMNVEV (reference sequence). CDR3 loop: CASSLSYSLVTEAFF. The CDR3 DNA reads TGTGCCAGCAGTTTATCGTACAGTTTAGTCACTGAAGCTTTCTTT.

The chain joins TRBV20-1 to TRBJ1-2, with a weak D call TRBD1 (5 bases). Germline V gene sequence: CDR1 DFQATT, CDR2 SNEGSKA (reference sequence). The germline V and J ends were trimmed by 3 bases and 8 bases, with 13 bases remaining between them. CDR3 length: 12 residues. The CDR3 nucleotides are TGCAGTGCTAGTAGAGCAGGGCACGGCTACACCTTC. It translates to CSASRAGHGYTF.

This chain links TRBV15 with TRBJ1-1; 7 bases fit TRBD1. The CDR3 has 16 amino acids. The germline V gene encodes CDR1 LNHNV and CDR2 YYDKDF (reference sequence). V trimming: 4 bases; J trimming: 0 bases; junction bases outside the gene matches: 8. The CDR3 bases are TGTGCCACCAGCACGACAGGGAGTTGGATGAACACTGAAGCTTTCTTT. Amino acid sequence: CATSTTGSWMNTEAFF.

This chain links TRBV12-3 or TRBV12-4 with TRBJ2-1, with D unclear. V lost 1 base to trimming and J lost 7 bases, with 11 bases between them. CDR3 size: 14 residues. DNA for the CDR3: TGTGCCAGCAGTTTAGGGACCCATGGGAATGAGCAGTTCTTC. It yields the protein CASSLGTHGNEQFF.

In its sample, this clonotype was seen a few times. The chain is built from TRBV7-2 and TRBJ2-1; no firm D call. The CDR3 is 15 residues long. Looked up from germline, CDR1 is SGHTA and CDR2 is FQGNSA. V gave up 3 bases and J gave up 5 bases, with 14 bases separating them. CDR3 amino acids: CASSLTPGLHNEQFF. Written as DNA, the CDR3 is TGTGCCAGCAGCTTGACCCCGGGCCTTCACAATGAGCAGTTCTTC.

V is TRBV10-3 and J is TRBJ1-2; D possibly corresponds to TRBD1 (5 bases). The CDR3 is 15 residues long. The V gene lost 4 bases and the J gene lost 3 bases, with 15 bases spanning the gap. Germline CDR1 is ENHRY and CDR2 is SYGVKD. The CDR3 nucleotides read TGTGCCATCAGTGGGACTACAGGCCAATACTATGGCTACACCTTC. Protein: CAISGTTGQYYGYTF.

The chain employs TRBV6-1 and TRBJ1-5; the match to TRBD1 covers 7 bases. Germline CDR1 and CDR2: MNHNS and SASEGT. The J segment lost 7 bases and the V segment lost 4 bases, leaving 10 bases of the junction unmatched. CDR3 length: 15 residues. The CDR3: CASSATGPGLQPQHF. CDR3 DNA: TGTGCCAGCAGTGCGACAGGGCCTGGATTACAGCCCCAGCATTTT.

This clonotype was found a few times. This chain joins TRBV28 and TRBJ2-7; D is possibly TRBD2 (6 bases). Germline V gene sequence: CDR1 MDHEN, CDR2 SYDVKM. Deletions cut 2 bases from V and 1 base from J, with 12 bases between. The CDR3 has 15 amino acids. CDR3 nucleotides: TGTGCCAGCAGTTTAACGGGGAGCGGGTCCTACGAGCAGTACTTC. It specifies CASSLTGSGSYEQYF.

This clonotype has a count of ten or more. The chain is built from TRBV7-6 and TRBJ2-7; D is unresolved. Gene TRBJ2-5 matches the end of the DNA better, so the J call may be wrong. This CDR3 comprises 17 residues. The V gene's germline CDR1 is SGHVS and CDR2 FNYEAQ. In DNA, the CDR3 is TGTGCCAGCAGCTTAGATCCTGGGGTCGGACCGTTAGGGACCCAGTACTTC. This codes for CASSLDPGVGPLGTQYF.